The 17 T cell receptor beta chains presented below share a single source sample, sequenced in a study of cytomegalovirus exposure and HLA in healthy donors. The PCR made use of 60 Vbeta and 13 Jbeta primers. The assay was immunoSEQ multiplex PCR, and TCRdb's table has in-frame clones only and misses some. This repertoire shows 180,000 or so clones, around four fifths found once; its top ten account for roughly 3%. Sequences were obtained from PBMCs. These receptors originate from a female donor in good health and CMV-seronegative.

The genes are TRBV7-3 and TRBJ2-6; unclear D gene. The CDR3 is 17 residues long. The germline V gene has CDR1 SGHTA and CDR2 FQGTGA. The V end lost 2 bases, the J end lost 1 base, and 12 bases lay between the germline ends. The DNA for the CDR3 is TGTGCCAGCAGCTTATCAGTTGGAGCATCTGGGGCCAACGTCCTGACTTTC. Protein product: CASSLSVGASGANVLTF.

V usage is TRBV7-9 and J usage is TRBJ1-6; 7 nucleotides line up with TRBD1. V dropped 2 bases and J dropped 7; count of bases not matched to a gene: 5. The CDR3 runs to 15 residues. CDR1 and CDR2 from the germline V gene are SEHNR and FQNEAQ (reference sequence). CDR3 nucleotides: TGTGCCAGCAGCTTACCTTCGACAGGGAATTCACCCCTCCACTTT. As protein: CASSLPSTGNSPLHF.

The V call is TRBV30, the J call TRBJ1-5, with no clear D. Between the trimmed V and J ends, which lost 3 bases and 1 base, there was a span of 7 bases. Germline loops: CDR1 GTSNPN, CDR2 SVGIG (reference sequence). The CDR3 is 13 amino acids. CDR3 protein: CAWSTRSNQPQHF. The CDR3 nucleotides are TGTGCCTGGAGCACACGAAGCAATCAGCCCCAGCATTTT.

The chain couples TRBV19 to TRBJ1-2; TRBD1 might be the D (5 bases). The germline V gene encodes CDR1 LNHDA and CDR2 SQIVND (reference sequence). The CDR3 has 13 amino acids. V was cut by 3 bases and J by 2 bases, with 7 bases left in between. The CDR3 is CASSMGGNYGYTF. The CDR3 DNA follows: TGTGCCAGTAGTATGGGGGGGAACTATGGCTACACCTTC.

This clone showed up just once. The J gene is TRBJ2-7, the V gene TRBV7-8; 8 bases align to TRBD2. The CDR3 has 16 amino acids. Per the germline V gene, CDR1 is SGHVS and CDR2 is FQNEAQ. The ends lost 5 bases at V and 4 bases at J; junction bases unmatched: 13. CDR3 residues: CASSPRDVAGRYEQYF. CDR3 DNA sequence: TGTGCCAGCAGCCCACGAGACGTAGCGGGGCGTTACGAGCAGTACTTC.

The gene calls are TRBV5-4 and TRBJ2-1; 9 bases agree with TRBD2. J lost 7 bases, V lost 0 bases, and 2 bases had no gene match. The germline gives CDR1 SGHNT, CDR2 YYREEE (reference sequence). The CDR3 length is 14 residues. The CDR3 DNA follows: TGTGCCAGCAGCTTGGCCCTAGCGGGGAATGAGCAGTTCTTC. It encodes CASSLALAGNEQFF.

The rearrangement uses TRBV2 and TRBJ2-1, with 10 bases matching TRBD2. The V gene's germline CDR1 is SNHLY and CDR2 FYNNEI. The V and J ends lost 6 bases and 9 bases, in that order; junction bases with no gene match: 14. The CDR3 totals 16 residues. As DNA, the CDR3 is TGTGCCAGCAGCGAATGGCTAGCGGGAGCTCCTGGTGAGCAGTTCTTC. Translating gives CASSEWLAGAPGEQFF.

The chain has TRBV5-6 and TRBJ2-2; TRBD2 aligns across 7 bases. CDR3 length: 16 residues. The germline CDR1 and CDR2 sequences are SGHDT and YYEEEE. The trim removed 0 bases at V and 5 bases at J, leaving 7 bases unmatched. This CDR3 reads CASSLEAGVGTGELFF. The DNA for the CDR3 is TGTGCCAGCAGCTTGGAGGCGGGAGTAGGAACCGGGGAGCTGTTTTTT.

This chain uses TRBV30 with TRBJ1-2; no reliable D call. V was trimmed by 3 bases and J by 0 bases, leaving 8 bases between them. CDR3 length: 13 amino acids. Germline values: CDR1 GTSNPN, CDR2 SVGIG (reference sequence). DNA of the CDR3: TGTGCCTGGAGCCCGGAGGCTAACTATGGCTACACCTTC. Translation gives CAWSPEANYGYTF.

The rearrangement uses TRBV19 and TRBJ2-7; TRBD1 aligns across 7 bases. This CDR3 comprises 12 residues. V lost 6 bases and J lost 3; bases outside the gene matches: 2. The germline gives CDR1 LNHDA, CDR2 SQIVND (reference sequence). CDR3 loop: CASRGQLYEQYF. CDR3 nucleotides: TGTGCCAGTAGGGGACAGCTCTACGAGCAGTACTTC.

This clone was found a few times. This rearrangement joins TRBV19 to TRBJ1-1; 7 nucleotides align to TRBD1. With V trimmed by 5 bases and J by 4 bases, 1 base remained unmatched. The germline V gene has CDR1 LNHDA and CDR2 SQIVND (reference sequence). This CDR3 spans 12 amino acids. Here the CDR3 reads CASSSGGTEAFF. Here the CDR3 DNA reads TGTGCCAGTAGTTCAGGGGGCACTGAAGCTTTCTTT.

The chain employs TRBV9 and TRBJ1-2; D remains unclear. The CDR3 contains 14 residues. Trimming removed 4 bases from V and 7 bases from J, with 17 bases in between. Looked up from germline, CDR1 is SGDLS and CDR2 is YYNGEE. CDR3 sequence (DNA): TGTGCCAGCAGCCCCACCGGGGAGGTCCTTGGCTACACCTTC. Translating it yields CASSPTGEVLGYTF.

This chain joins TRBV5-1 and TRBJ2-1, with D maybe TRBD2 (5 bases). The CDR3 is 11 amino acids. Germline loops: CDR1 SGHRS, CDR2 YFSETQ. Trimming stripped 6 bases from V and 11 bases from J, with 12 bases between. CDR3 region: CASTSEGQQFF. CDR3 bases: TGCGCCAGCACATCCGAGGGCCAGCAGTTCTTC. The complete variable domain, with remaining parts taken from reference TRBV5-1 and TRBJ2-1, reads KAGVTQTPRYLIKTRGQQVTLSCSPISGHRSVSWYQQTPGQGLQFLFEYFSETQRNKGNFPGRFSGRQFSNSRSEMNVSTLELGDSALYLCASTSEGQQFFGPGTRLTVL.

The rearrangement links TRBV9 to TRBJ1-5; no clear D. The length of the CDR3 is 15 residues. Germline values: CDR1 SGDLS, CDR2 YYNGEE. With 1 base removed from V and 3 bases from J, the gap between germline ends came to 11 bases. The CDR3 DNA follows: TGTGCCAGCAGCGTAACTGGGGAGGTCAATCAGCCCCAGCATTTT. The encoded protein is CASSVTGEVNQPQHF.

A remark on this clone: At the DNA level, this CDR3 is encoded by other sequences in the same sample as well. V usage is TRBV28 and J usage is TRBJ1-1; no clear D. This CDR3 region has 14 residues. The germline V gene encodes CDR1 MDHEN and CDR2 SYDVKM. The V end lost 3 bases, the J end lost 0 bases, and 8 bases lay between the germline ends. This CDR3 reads CASSLRDMNTEAFF. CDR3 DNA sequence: TGTGCCAGCAGTTTGCGAGACATGAACACTGAAGCTTTCTTT.

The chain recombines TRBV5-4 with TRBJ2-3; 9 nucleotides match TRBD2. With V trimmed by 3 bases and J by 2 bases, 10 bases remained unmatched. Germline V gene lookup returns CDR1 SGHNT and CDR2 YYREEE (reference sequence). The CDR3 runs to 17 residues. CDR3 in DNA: TGTGCCAGCAGCTGGGGGGACCTAGCGGGGATCACAGATACGCAGTATTTT. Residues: CASSWGDLAGITDTQYF.

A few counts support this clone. Written as DNA, the CDR3 is TGTGCCAGCAGGCCAGGGGGACAGGCCCGAGGGATGGAACTGTTTTTT. Residues: CASRPGGQARGMELFF. The rearrangement links TRBV28 to TRBJ1-4, with 8 bases aligning to TRBD1. The CDR3 is made up of 16 amino acids. Germline CDR1 reads MDHEN; CDR2 reads SYDVKM. With V trimmed by 6 bases and J by 12 bases, 18 bases remained unmatched.